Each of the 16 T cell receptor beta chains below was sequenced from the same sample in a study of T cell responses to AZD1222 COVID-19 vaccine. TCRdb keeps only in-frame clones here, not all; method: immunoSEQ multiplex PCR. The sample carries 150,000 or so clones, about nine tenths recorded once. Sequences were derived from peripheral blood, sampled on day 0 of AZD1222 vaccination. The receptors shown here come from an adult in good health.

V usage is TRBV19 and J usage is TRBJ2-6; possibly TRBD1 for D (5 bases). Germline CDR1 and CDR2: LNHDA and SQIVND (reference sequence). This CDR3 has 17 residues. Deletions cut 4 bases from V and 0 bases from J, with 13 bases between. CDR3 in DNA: TGTGCCAGTAGTACATCTCCGACAGCCTCTGGGGCCAACGTCCTGACTTTC. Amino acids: CASSTSPTASGANVLTF.

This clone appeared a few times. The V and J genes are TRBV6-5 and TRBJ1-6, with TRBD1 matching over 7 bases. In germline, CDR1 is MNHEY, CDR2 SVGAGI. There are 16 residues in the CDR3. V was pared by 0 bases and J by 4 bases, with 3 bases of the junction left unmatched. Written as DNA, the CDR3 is TGTGCCAGCAGTTACTCGGGGGACAGTTATAATTCACCCCTCCACTTT. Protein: CASSYSGDSYNSPLHF.

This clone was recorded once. The CDR3 is CASSDRYGPQHF. The DNA for the CDR3 is TGTGCCAGTAGTGACAGGTATGGTCCCCAGCATTTT. This chain connects TRBV19 to TRBJ1-5; TRBD1 is a possible D gene (6 bases). Per the germline V gene, CDR1 is LNHDA and CDR2 is SQIVND (reference sequence). The CDR3 has 12 residues. V was pared by 5 bases and J by 10 bases, with 12 bases between.

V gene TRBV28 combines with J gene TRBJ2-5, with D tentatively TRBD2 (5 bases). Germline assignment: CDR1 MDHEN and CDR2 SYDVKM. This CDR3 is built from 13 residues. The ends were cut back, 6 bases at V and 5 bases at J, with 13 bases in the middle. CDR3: CASRRRLGETQYF. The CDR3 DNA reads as TGTGCCAGCAGGAGGAGGCTCGGGGAGACCCAGTACTTC.

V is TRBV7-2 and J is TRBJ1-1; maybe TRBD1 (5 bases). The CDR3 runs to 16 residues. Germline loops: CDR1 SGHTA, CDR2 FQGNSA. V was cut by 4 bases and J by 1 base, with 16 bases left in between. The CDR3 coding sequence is TGTGCCAGCAGCTCCCTCCCAGGGAATCGGAACACTGAAGCTTTCTTT. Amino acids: CASSSLPGNRNTEAFF.

The CDR3 here is CASSYPGQNSPLHF. CDR3 DNA: TGTGCCAGCAGTTACCCGGGACAGAATTCACCCCTCCACTTT. The rearrangement uses TRBV6-5 and TRBJ1-6, with 7 bases lining up with TRBD1. The CDR3 is made up of 14 amino acids. Germline values: CDR1 MNHEY, CDR2 SVGAGI. V shed 2 bases, J shed 7 bases, and the junction held 2 bases outside the gene matches.

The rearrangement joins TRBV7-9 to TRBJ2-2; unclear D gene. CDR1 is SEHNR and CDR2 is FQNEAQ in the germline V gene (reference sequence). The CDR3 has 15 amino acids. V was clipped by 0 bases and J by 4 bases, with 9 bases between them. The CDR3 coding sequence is TGTGCCAGCAGCTTAGCGACTGGCGGCACCGGGGAGCTGTTTTTT. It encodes CASSLATGGTGELFF.

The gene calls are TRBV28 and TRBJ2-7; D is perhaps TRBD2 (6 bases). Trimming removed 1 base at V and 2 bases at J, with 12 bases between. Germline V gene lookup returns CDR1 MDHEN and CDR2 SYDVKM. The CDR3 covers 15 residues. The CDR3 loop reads CASSLYSGAAYEQYF. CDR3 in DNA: TGTGCCAGCAGTTTATATTCGGGAGCCGCCTACGAGCAGTACTTC.

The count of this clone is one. This CDR3 reads CASSFGGGGTDTQYF. As DNA, the CDR3 is TGTGCCAGCAGTTTCGGGGGCGGAGGCACAGATACGCAGTATTTT. The chain uses TRBV28 and TRBJ2-3; D may match TRBD1 or TRBD2 (6 bases each). Germline lookup yields CDR1 MDHEN and CDR2 SYDVKM. V was shortened by 3 bases and J by 1 base, with 11 bases between the two germline ends. The CDR3 extends over 15 amino acids.

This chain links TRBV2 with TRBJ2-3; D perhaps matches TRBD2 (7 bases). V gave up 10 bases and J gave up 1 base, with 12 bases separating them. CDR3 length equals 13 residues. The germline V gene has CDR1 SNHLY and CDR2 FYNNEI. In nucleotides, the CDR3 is TGTGCCATGGGGGGGGCCGGCACAGATACGCAGTATTTT. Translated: CAMGGAGTDTQYF.

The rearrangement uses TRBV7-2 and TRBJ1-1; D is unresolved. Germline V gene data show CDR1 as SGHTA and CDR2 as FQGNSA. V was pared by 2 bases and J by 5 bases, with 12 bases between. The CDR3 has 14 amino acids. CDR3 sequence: CASSLFFGQTEAFF. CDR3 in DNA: TGTGCCAGCAGCTTATTTTTCGGCCAGACTGAAGCTTTCTTT. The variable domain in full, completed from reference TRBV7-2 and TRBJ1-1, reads GAGVSQSPSNKVTEKGKDVELRCDPISGHTALYWYRQSLGQGLEFLIYFQGNSAPDKSGLPSDRFSAERTGGSVSTLTIQRTQQEDSAVYLCASSLFFGQTEAFFGQGTRLTVV.

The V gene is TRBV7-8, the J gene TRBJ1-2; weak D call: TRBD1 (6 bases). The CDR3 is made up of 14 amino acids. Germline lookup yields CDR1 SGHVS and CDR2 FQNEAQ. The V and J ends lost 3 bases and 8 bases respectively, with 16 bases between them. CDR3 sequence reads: CASSFSKLGGGYTF. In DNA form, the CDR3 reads TGTGCCAGCAGCTTCTCAAAACTGGGGGGCGGCTACACCTTC.

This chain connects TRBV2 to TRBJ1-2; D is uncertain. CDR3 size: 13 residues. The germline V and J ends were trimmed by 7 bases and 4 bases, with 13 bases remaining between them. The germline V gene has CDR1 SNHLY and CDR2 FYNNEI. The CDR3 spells CASTPLPSYGYTF. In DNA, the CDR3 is TGTGCCAGCACCCCCCTGCCCAGCTATGGCTACACCTTC.

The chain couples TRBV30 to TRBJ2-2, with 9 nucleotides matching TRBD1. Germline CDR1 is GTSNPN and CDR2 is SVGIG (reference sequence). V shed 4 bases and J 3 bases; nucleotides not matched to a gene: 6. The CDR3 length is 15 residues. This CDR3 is CAWMLQGADTGELFF. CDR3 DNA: TGTGCCTGGATGCTACAGGGGGCGGACACCGGGGAGCTGTTTTTT.

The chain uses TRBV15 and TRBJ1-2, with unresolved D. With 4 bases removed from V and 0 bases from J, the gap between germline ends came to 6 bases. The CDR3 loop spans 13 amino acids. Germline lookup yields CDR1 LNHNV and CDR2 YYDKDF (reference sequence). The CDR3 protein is CATSMGSNYGYTF. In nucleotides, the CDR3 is TGTGCCACCAGCATGGGGTCTAACTATGGCTACACCTTC.

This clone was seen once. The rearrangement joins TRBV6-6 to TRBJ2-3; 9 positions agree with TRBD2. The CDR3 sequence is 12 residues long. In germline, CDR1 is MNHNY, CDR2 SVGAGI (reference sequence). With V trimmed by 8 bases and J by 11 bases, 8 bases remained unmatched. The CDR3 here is CASVAGGQGQYF. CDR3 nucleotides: TGTGCCAGCGTTGCGGGGGGGCAAGGGCAGTATTTT.